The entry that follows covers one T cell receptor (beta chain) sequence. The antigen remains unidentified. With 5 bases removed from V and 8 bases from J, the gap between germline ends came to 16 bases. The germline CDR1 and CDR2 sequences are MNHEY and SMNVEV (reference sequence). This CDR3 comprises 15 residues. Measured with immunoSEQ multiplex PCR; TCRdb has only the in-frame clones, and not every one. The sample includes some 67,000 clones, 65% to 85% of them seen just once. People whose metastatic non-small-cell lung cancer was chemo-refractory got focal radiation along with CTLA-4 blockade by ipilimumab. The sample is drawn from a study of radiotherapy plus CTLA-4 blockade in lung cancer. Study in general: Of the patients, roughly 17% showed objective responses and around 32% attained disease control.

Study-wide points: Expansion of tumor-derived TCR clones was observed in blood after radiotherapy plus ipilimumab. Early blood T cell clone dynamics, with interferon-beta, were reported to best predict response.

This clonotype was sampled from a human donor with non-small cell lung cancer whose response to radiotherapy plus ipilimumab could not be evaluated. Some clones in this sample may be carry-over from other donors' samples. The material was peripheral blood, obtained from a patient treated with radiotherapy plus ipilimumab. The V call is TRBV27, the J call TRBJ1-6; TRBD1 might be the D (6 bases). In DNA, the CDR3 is TGTGCCAGCAGTACCCTCGGGACACGCGATTCACCCCTCCACTTT. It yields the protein CASSTLGTRDSPLHF.